Listed below are T cell receptor beta chains from one sample, sequenced in a study of shared clonotypes between healthy human individuals. The repertoire was sequenced with immunoSEQ multiplex PCR; TCRdb's copy has only in-frame clones and lacks some. The profile shows roughly 2.2 million clones, just over 90% of them singletons. The sequencing sample was made of naive CD4+ T cells from PBMCs. The receptors come from a man between 18 and 29 years old in good health. Some clones in this sample may be carry-over from other donors' samples. The CDR3 runs from the conserved cysteine through the conserved F or W. The D gene is left open where the match is weak. Clone size is not always given. Where it is, it says once, few, many or a class for expanded clones.

clone size: .; V gene: TRBV28; J gene: TRBJ2-5; D gene: TRBD2; CDR3 protein: CASSGGGSRKETQYF; CDR3 DNA: TGTGCCAGCAGCGGGGGGGGGTCTCGGAAAGAGACCCAGTACTTC
clone size: once; V gene: TRBV28; J gene: TRBJ2-2; D gene: TRBD1; CDR3 protein: CASRLTGGTGELFF; CDR3 DNA: TGTGCCAGCAGACTGACAGGGGGCACCGGGGAGCTGTTTTTT
clone size: .; V gene: TRBV15; J gene: TRBJ1-4; D gene: .; CDR3 protein: CATSRARNEKLFF; CDR3 DNA: TGTGCCACCAGCAGAGCCCGTAATGAAAAACTGTTTTTT
clone size: .; V gene: TRBV6-5; J gene: TRBJ2-2; D gene: .; CDR3 protein: CASRNSFGYTGELFF; CDR3 DNA: TGTGCCAGCAGAAACAGTTTTGGGTACACCGGGGAGCTGTTTTTT
clone size: .; V gene: TRBV9; J gene: TRBJ2-1; D gene: TRBD2; CDR3 protein: CASSVASGSVQFF; CDR3 DNA: TGTGCCAGCAGCGTAGCGAGCGGGAGTGTGCAGTTCTTC
clone size: .; V gene: TRBV10-3; J gene: TRBJ2-2; D gene: .; CDR3 protein: CAISPLGRELFF; CDR3 DNA: TGTGCCATCAGTCCTTTAGGCAGGGAGCTGTTTTTT
clone size: .; V gene: TRBV7-9; J gene: TRBJ2-3; D gene: .; CDR3 protein: CASSLLSDTQYF; CDR3 DNA: TGTGCCAGCAGCTTATTGTCTGATACGCAGTATTTT
clone size: .; V gene: TRBV5-6; J gene: TRBJ1-5; D gene: .; CDR3 protein: CASSLGAGSNQPQHF; CDR3 DNA: TGTGCCAGCAGCTTGGGGGCAGGGAGCAATCAGCCCCAGCATTTT
clone size: .; V gene: TRBV19; J gene: TRBJ2-1; D gene: .; CDR3 protein: CASSNRGTGSYNEQFF; CDR3 DNA: TGTGCCAGTAGTAATCGGGGGACGGGCTCCTACAATGAGCAGTTCTTC
clone size: once; V gene: TRBV9; J gene: TRBJ2-3; D gene: .; CDR3 protein: CASTIGGLGDTQYF; CDR3 DNA: TGTGCCAGCACAATCGGGGGGCTGGGAGATACGCAGTATTTT
clone size: .; V gene: TRBV18; J gene: TRBJ2-1; D gene: TRBD2; CDR3 protein: CASSPGGRGSYNEQFF; CDR3 DNA: TGTGCCAGCTCACCAGGCGGGAGGGGTTCTTACAATGAGCAGTTCTTC
clone size: .; V gene: TRBV28; J gene: TRBJ1-4; D gene: .; CDR3 protein: CASNHLAGRGDEKLFF; CDR3 DNA: TGTGCCAGCAATCATCTAGCAGGTCGGGGGGATGAAAAACTGTTTTTT
clone size: once; V gene: TRBV28; J gene: TRBJ1-2; D gene: .; CDR3 protein: CASSLTDRNYGYTF; CDR3 DNA: TGTGCCAGCAGTTTAACCGACAGGAACTATGGCTACACCTTC